The rows below give T cell receptor beta chains drawn from one sample of a study of blood T cell repertoires in COVID-19. Data came from immunoSEQ multiplex PCR; TCRdb stores just in-frame clones and leaves some out. The repertoire holds over 250,000 clones, with around nine tenths as singletons. Sequenced material: PBMCs or T cells enriched from blood (not recorded which). The receptor source for this set is a woman between 55 and 75 years old who had recovered from COVID-19. Both conserved end residues are part of each CDR3. A D gene is named only where the DNA matches it firmly. Where a row states a size, it is once, few, many or the class of an expanded clone; other rows omit it.

J | D | V | size | DNA | CDR3
TRBJ1-3 | . | TRBV1 | . | TGCACCAGCAGCCTTAGACAGGGGGTGCGAAACACCATATATTTT | CTSSLRQGVRNTIYF
TRBJ2-3 | . | TRBV7-2 | . | TGTGCCAGCAGCTCCCAGCAGGGGCAGTATTTT | CASSSQQGQYF
TRBJ1-1 | TRBD1 | TRBV5-6 | . | TGTGCCAGCAGCTCCCGGGACAGGGAAAACACTGAAGCTTTCTTT | CASSSRDRENTEAFF
TRBJ1-5 | TRBD1 | TRBV28 | . | TGTGCCAGCAGCCCTCCCGGGACAGGGGATGCCAATCAGCCCCAGCATTTT | CASSPPGTGDANQPQHF
TRBJ2-3 | TRBD2 | TRBV3-1/TRBV3-2 | . | TGTGCCAGCAGCCCCGGGACTAGTGGGTTTGGGCAGTATTTT | CASSPGTSGFGQYF
TRBJ2-2 | TRBD1 | TRBV7-6 | . | TGTGCCAGCAGCTCAGGACAGGGGTGGACCGGGGAGCTGTTTTTT | CASSSGQGWTGELFF
TRBJ1-2 | TRBD1 | TRBV28 | once | TGTGCCAGCAGGGAGGGACAGGGGGTTCGTGGCTACACCTTC | CASREGQGVRGYTF
TRBJ2-2 | TRBD2 | TRBV4-1 | . | TGCGCCAGCAGCCAAAGTACGGGGGGATTCCACACCGGGGAGCTGTTTTTT | CASSQSTGGFHTGELFF
TRBJ1-1 | . | TRBV18 | . | TGTGCCAGCTCATCCGGGGAGAACACTGAAGCTTTCTTT | CASSSGENTEAFF
TRBJ2-2 | . | TRBV5-1 | . | TGCGCCAGCAGAAGTCTAGAGGGCTCCGGGGAGCTGTTTTTT | CASRSLEGSGELFF
TRBJ2-7 | TRBD2 | TRBV5-1 | . | TGCGCCAGCAGCCTACTAGCGGGGAGCTCCTACGAGCAGTACTTC | CASSLLAGSSYEQYF
TRBJ2-3 | . | TRBV29-1 | . | TGCAGCGTTGGGGCATCTAGCACAGATACGCAGTATTTT | CSVGASSTDTQYF
TRBJ1-1 | TRBD1 | TRBV7-9 | few | TGTGCCAGCAGCTGGACAGGCACTGAAGCTTTCTTT | CASSWTGTEAFF
TRBJ2-5 | . | TRBV18 | . | TGTGCCAGCTCACTAGCCTCAGGGGTTCAAGAGACCCAGTACTTC | CASSLASGVQETQYF